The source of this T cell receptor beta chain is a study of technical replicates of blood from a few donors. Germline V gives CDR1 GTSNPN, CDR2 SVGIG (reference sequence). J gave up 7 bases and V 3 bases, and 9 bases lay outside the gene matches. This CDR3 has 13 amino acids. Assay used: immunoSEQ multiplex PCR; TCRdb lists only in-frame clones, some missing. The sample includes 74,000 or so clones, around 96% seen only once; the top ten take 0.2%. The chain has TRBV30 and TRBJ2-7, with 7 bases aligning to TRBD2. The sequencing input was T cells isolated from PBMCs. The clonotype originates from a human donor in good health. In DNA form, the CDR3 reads TGTGCCTGGAGACGTACTAGCGAGGGGGAGCAGTACTTC. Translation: CAWRRTSEGEQYF.